A selection of T cell receptor beta chains follows, all from one sample in a study of CD8 T cells in ankylosing spondylitis. MiXCR, applied by TCRdb to the 5' RACE reads, yields one record per CDR3 protein. There are over 100,000 distinct CDR3 sequences in the sample; 11% occur only once, and roughly 4% lies in the top ten. Sequencing was done on a sample of blood, either unsorted or a sorted T cell fraction (not recorded which). Receptor source: a female donor with ankylosing spondylitis or in good health (not recorded which). Both conserved end residues are part of each CDR3. Each record gives: clone size, D gene, V gene, J gene, CDR3 protein, CDR3 DNA. D genes are given only for firm matches. Clone size is stated in some rows and not others, as once, few, many or a class when expanded.

abundance: many
d_gene: NA
v_gene: TRBV9
j_gene: TRBJ2-1
CDR3aa: CASSPQVGDNEQFF
CDR3nt: TGTGCCAGCAGCCCCCAGGTTGGGGACAATGAGCAGTTCTTC

abundance: many
d_gene: NA
v_gene: TRBV5-1
j_gene: TRBJ2-3
CDR3aa: CASSFQFDHTDTQYF
CDR3nt: TGCGCCAGCAGCTTCCAGTTCGATCACACAGATACGCAGTATTTT

abundance: many
d_gene: NA
v_gene: TRBV3-1
j_gene: TRBJ1-2
CDR3aa: CASSRQGSGSYGYTF
CDR3nt: TGTGCCAGCAGCCGCCAGGGGTCGGGGTCCTATGGCTACACCTTC

abundance: many
d_gene: NA
v_gene: TRBV5-1
j_gene: TRBJ2-1
CDR3aa: CASSVGNNEQFF
CDR3nt: TGCGCCAGCAGCGTCGGGAATAATGAGCAGTTCTTC

abundance: many
d_gene: NA
v_gene: TRBV29-1
j_gene: TRBJ1-6
CDR3aa: CSVGDYNSPLHF
CDR3nt: TGCAGCGTTGGAGACTATAATTCACCCCTCCACTTT

abundance: many
d_gene: NA
v_gene: TRBV29-1
j_gene: TRBJ2-5
CDR3aa: CSGLTRVNPETQYF
CDR3nt: TGCAGCGGCCTGACCCGGGTCAACCCCGAGACCCAGTACTTC

abundance: many
d_gene: TRBD1
v_gene: TRBV7-9
j_gene: TRBJ2-2
CDR3aa: CASSLTGGHGELFF
CDR3nt: TGTGCCAGCAGCTTAACAGGGGGCCACGGGGAGCTGTTTTTT

abundance: many
d_gene: NA
v_gene: TRBV12-3/TRBV12-4
j_gene: TRBJ1-5
CDR3aa: CASSLAGGGNQPQHF
CDR3nt: TGTGCCAGCAGTTTAGCGGGGGGAGGCAATCAGCCCCAGCATTTT

abundance: NA
d_gene: TRBD1
v_gene: TRBV28
j_gene: TRBJ1-2
CDR3aa: CASSLRATGKDDGDTF
CDR3nt: TGTGCCAGCAGTTTAAGGGCGACAGGGAAGGATGATGGCGACACCTTC

abundance: many
d_gene: TRBD2
v_gene: TRBV5-1
j_gene: TRBJ2-3
CDR3aa: CASSWTSVSTDTQYF
CDR3nt: TGCGCCAGCAGCTGGACTAGCGTGAGCACAGATACGCAGTATTTT

abundance: many
d_gene: NA
v_gene: TRBV19
j_gene: TRBJ2-7
CDR3aa: CASSPGHSYEQYF
CDR3nt: TGTGCCAGTAGCCCGGGACATTCCTACGAGCAGTACTTC

abundance: NA
d_gene: NA
v_gene: TRBV11-2
j_gene: TRBJ2-2
CDR3aa: CASSPQTAGAGELFF
CDR3nt: TGTGCCAGCAGCCCCCAGACGGCGGGTGCCGGGGAGCTGTTTTTT

abundance: NA
d_gene: TRBD2
v_gene: TRBV24-1
j_gene: TRBJ2-1
CDR3aa: CATSESGTSGRGEQFF
CDR3nt: TGTGCCACCAGTGAGTCCGGGACTAGCGGGAGAGGTGAGCAGTTCTTC

abundance: many
d_gene: TRBD1
v_gene: TRBV5-1
j_gene: TRBJ2-5
CDR3aa: CASSLTGGKETQYF
CDR3nt: TGCGCCAGCAGCTTGACAGGGGGGAAGGAGACCCAGTACTTC